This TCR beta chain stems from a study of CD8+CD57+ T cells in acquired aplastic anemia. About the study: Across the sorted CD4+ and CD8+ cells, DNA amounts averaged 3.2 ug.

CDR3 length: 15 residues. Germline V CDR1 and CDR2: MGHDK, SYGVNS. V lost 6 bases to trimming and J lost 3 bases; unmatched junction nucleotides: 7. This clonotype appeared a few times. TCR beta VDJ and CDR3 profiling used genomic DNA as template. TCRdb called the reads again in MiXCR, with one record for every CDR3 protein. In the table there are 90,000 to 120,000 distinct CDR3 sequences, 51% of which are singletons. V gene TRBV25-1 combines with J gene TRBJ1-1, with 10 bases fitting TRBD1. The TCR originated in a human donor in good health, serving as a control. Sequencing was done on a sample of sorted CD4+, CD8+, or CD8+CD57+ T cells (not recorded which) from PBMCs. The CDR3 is CASSAHGQGDTEAFF. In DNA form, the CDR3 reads TGTGCCAGCAGCGCTCACGGACAGGGGGACACTGAAGCTTTCTTT. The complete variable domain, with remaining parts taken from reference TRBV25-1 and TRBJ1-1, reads EADIYQTPRYLVIGTGKKITLECSQTMGHDKMYWYQQDPGMELHLIHYSYGVNSTEKGDLSSESTVSRIRTEHFPLTLESARPSHTSQYLCASSAHGQGDTEAFFGQGTRLTVV.